This is a list of T cell receptor beta chains from one sample in a study of blood T cell repertoires in COVID-19. The method was immunoSEQ multiplex PCR; TCRdb's version includes in-frame clones alone and lacks a portion of them. The sample carries roughly 120,000 clones, around 74% recorded once. Sample: peripheral blood. These receptor sequences come from an older woman with acute or convalescent COVID-19. CDR3s include the opening cysteine and the closing phenylalanine or tryptophan. D genes are given only for firm matches. Size is omitted from some rows. Given values are once, few, many or a class for expanded clones.

TRBV4-2	-	-	TRBJ1-1	TGTGCCAGCTATAGTTTTTACAGGGATTCGAACACTGAAGCTTTCTTT	CASYSFYRDSNTEAFF
TRBV24-1	-	-	TRBJ1-5	TGTGCCACCAGTCCCTCCGGAGGCAATCAGCCCCAGCATTTT	CATSPSGGNQPQHF
TRBV18	-	TRBD1	TRBJ1-2	TGTGCCAGCTCAGAAACTACGACAGGGAATGGCTACACCTTC	CASSETTTGNGYTF
TRBV10-3	-	TRBD2	TRBJ2-5	TGTGCCATCAGCCGACTAGCGGGGGAACAAGAGACCCAGTACTTC	CAISRLAGEQETQYF
TRBV28	-	TRBD2	TRBJ2-7	TGTGCCAGCAGTTCCACGAGCGGGGGTCGGGACGAGCAGTACTTC	CASSSTSGGRDEQYF
TRBV6-5	-	-	TRBJ1-2	TGTGCCAGCAGAGGACAAATTAACTATGGCTACACCTTC	CASRGQINYGYTF
TRBV25-1	once	TRBD1	TRBJ1-2	TGTGCCAGCAGTGAGTCGGGACAGGCTGGCTATGGCTACACCTTC	CASSESGQAGYGYTF
TRBV7-2	-	TRBD1	TRBJ1-5	TGTGCCAGCAGCCAGGGGGAAAACATGCAGCCCCAGCATTTT	CASSQGENMQPQHF
TRBV19	-	-	TRBJ2-2	TGTGCCACAACCAACAGGTTTTTCACCGGGGAGCTGTTTTTT	CATTNRFFTGELFF
TRBV5-1	-	-	TRBJ1-3	TGCGCCAGCAGCTTGCAGGGTAGCTCGGCTGGAAACACCATATATTTT	CASSLQGSSAGNTIYF
TRBV24-1	-	TRBD2	TRBJ2-5	TGTGCCACCAGTGATGGGGGGAGGGTGACCCAGTACTTC	CATSDGGRVTQYF
TRBV5-6	few	TRBD1	TRBJ1-4	TGTGCCAGCAGAAGAAAGGGACAGACTAATGAAAAACTGTTTTTT	CASRRKGQTNEKLFF
TRBV6-2/TRBV6-3	few	-	TRBJ2-1	TGTGCCAGCAGTTACCAGGGGCACAATGAGCAGTTCTTC	CASSYQGHNEQFF
TRBV12-3/TRBV12-4	-	-	TRBJ1-1	TGTGCCAGCAGTTTAGGACAGAGGAATAAGTTT	CASSLGQRNKF
TRBV10-1	-	-	TRBJ2-7	TGCGCCAGCAGCGTTCCACAGGGTTTCTACGAGCAGTACTTC	CASSVPQGFYEQYF